The 22 T cell receptor beta chains in this list originate from one sample, sequenced in a study of T cells in Graves' hyperthyroidism and ophthalmopathy. RNA transcripts were the template for amplifying TCR beta CDR3 regions. Carried out on the TCR CDR3, a first-round RT-PCR used the HTBI primer set. TCRdb reprocessed the multiplex PCR reads via MiXCR and lists one record per CDR3 protein. The sample yields about 740,000 distinct CDR3 sequences, approximately 15% seen once. Sequencing was carried out using blood. These receptors all stem from a woman between 18 and 29 years old with Graves' hyperthyroidism.

This clonotype was counted ten times or more. J is TRBJ2-4 and V is TRBV28, with TRBD2 matching over 10 bases. The J segment lost 6 bases and the V segment lost 3 bases, leaving 11 bases of the junction unmatched. The germline CDR1 and CDR2 sequences are MDHEN and SYDVKM. The CDR3 contains 17 residues. Written as DNA, the CDR3 is TGTGCCAGCAGTTTTGGCCTAGCGGGAGTTGTGGGAAACATTCAGTACTTC. Its translation is CASSFGLAGVVGNIQYF.

The J gene is TRBJ2-1, the V gene TRBV5-5; a possible D gene is TRBD1 (6 bases). Trimming took off 3 bases at V and 3 bases at J, with 10 bases between the two ends. This CDR3 has 14 amino acids. Germline V gives CDR1 SGHKS, CDR2 YYEKEE (reference sequence). The CDR3 DNA sequence: TGTGCCAGCAGCTGGGACACCTACTACAATGAGCAGTTCTTC. This sequence encodes CASSWDTYYNEQFF.

The rearrangement uses TRBV12-3 or TRBV12-4 and TRBJ1-6; 8 bases line up with TRBD1. The V gene end was trimmed by 7 bases and the J gene end by 9 bases; junction bases not matched to a gene: 11. CDR3 size: 15 residues. CDR3 sequence: CASNLDRGSTSPLHF. The CDR3 DNA reads as TGTGCCAGCAATCTAGACAGGGGCTCGACTTCACCCCTCCACTTT.

This clonotype came up a few times. J is TRBJ2-2 and V is TRBV10-1, with D possibly TRBD2 on 6 matching bases. The length of the CDR3 is 14 residues. In germline, CDR1 is WNHNN, CDR2 SYGVQD (reference sequence). Trimming left V 4 bases short and J 6 bases short, with 12 bases between. The CDR3 sequence is CASSVEPSAGELFF. The CDR3 DNA reads as TGCGCCAGCAGTGTTGAGCCTAGCGCCGGGGAGCTGTTTTTT.

This clonotype was found many times. The chain recombines TRBV13 with TRBJ2-1; D is unclear. From germline, CDR1 is PRHDT and CDR2 FYEKMQ (reference sequence). The CDR3 is 18 residues long. The V end lost 1 base, the J end lost 6 bases, and 22 bases lay between the germline ends. CDR3 loop: CASSLADRVRTLLNEQFF. The CDR3 bases are TGTGCCAGCAGCTTAGCGGATCGGGTGCGAACGCTCCTCAATGAGCAGTTCTTC.

This clonotype was seen repeatedly, ten times or more. The chain is built from TRBV2 and TRBJ2-7, with D hard to call. Per germline, CDR1 SNHLY and CDR2 FYNNEI. The CDR3 contains 12 residues. Trimming left V 1 base short and J 6 bases short, with 7 bases between. In DNA, the CDR3 is TGTGCCAGCAGTGAAGAGGTGGGCGAGCAGTACTTC. It yields the protein CASSEEVGEQYF.

V is TRBV20-1 and J is TRBJ2-7; no reliable D call. Germline lookup yields CDR1 DFQATT and CDR2 SNEGSKA (reference sequence). Deletions cut 3 bases from V and 5 bases from J, with 11 bases between. The length of the CDR3 is 12 residues. In DNA form, the CDR3 reads TGCAGTGCTAGCGCCGGTTCCCACGAGCAGTACTTC. Its translation: CSASAGSHEQYF.

This clonotype has at least ten counts. V usage is TRBV20-1 and J usage is TRBJ2-1; D is uncertain. V shed 6 bases and J shed 5 bases, with 5 bases lying between them. Germline CDR1 DFQATT, CDR2 SNEGSKA (reference sequence). This CDR3 is built from 10 residues. CDR3: CSAVDNEQFF. The CDR3 DNA reads TGCAGTGCAGTGGACAATGAGCAGTTCTTC.

This clonotype has more than one count but fewer than ten. V gene TRBV5-1 combines with J gene TRBJ2-1, with 7 bases identical to TRBD2. This CDR3 spans 15 amino acids. Germline trimming cut 3 bases from V and 2 bases from J; bases unmatched to any gene: 5. Germline CDR1 SGHRS, CDR2 YFSETQ. In nucleotides, the CDR3 is TGCGCCAGCAGCTCGCGGGAGATGCCCTACAATGAGCAGTTCTTC. Translating gives CASSSREMPYNEQFF.

The CDR3 region is CSASGGASPNAYNSPLHF. CDR3 DNA sequence: TGCAGTGCTAGCGGTGGGGCAAGTCCGAACGCCTATAATTCACCCCTCCACTTT. The chain joins TRBV20-1 to TRBJ1-6; the D gene is possibly TRBD1 (5 bases). V was shortened by 3 bases and J by 2 bases, with 20 bases between the two germline ends. The CDR3 loop spans 18 amino acids. Germline V lookup: CDR1 DFQATT, CDR2 SNEGSKA (reference sequence).

This clonotype was seen more than once but under ten times. V and J are TRBV4-1 and TRBJ2-7; possible D gene TRBD2, 7 bases. With 4 bases removed from V and 1 base from J, the gap between germline ends came to 23 bases. The germline V gene has CDR1 MGHRA and CDR2 YSYEKL. The CDR3 totals 18 residues. CDR3 in amino acids: CASSPRQRRAGASYEQYF. DNA of the CDR3: TGCGCCAGCAGCCCACGGCAACGCCGGGCGGGGGCATCCTACGAGCAGTACTTC.

This chain joins TRBV19 and TRBJ2-1; D not resolved. Germline CDR1 and CDR2: LNHDA and SQIVND (reference sequence). Trimming left V 10 bases short and J 12 bases short, with 16 bases between. CDR3 length equals 11 residues. As DNA, the CDR3 is TGTGCCATCTCACGATCCACTGGGCAGTTCTTC. It translates to CAISRSTGQFF.

Concerning this clonotype itself: A read error may be the cause here, since a much bigger clone is one base away. The V gene is TRBV7-8, the J gene TRBJ2-7; D may be TRBD2 (5 bases). The V gene's germline CDR1 is SGHVS and CDR2 FQNEAQ. This CDR3 comprises 13 residues. CDR3 in amino acids: CASSFPGTYGQYF. The CDR3 DNA is TGTGCCAGCAGCTTCCCGGGAACGTACGGGCAGTACTTC.

This clonotype was detected only a few times. The rearrangement links TRBV7-9 to TRBJ1-1; D gene unclear. Trimming took off 4 bases at V and 1 base at J, with 10 bases between the two ends. The CDR3 spans 14 residues. The germline CDR1 and CDR2 sequences are SEHNR and FQNEAQ (reference sequence). CDR3 nucleotides: TGTGCCAGCAGCTCCGGCTTGAGGAACACTGAAGCTTTCTTT. Protein: CASSSGLRNTEAFF.

V gene TRBV12-3 or TRBV12-4 combines with J gene TRBJ2-5; TRBD1 agrees at 7 bases. V shed 5 bases and J 1 base; nucleotides not matched to a gene: 10. This CDR3 has 16 residues. The chain's CDR3 is CASSGLLQGPQETQYF. In nucleotides, the CDR3 is TGTGCCAGCAGTGGCCTCTTACAGGGGCCCCAAGAGACCCAGTACTTC.

This clonotype was seen many times. V and J are TRBV7-9 and TRBJ2-7, with 9 bases lining up with TRBD2. Looked up from germline, CDR1 is SEHNR and CDR2 is FQNEAQ (reference sequence). The CDR3 spans 17 residues. Trimming removed 4 bases from V and 1 base from J; junction bases left unmatched: 11. For the CDR3, the DNA is TGTGCCAGCAGCTCCCCAATGAGGCGGGAGGGGTCCTACGAGCAGTACTTC. It translates to CASSSPMRREGSYEQYF.

The rearrangement links TRBV4-1 to TRBJ2-1; no reliable D call. Per the germline V gene, CDR1 is MGHRA and CDR2 is YSYEKL. This CDR3 contains 11 residues. Trimming pared 6 bases from V and 7 bases from J, leaving 7 bases between. CDR3: CASRFGNEQFF. CDR3 bases: TGCGCCAGCAGGTTCGGGAATGAGCAGTTCTTC.

V gene TRBV15 combines with J gene TRBJ2-5; 9 bases are shared with TRBD1. The CDR3 runs 15 residues. V lost 3 bases and J lost 5; bases outside the gene matches: 7. CDR1 LNHNV and CDR2 YYDKDF come from the germline V gene (reference sequence). The CDR3 loop is CATSREGQGRETQYF. The CDR3 DNA sequence: TGTGCCACCAGCAGGGAGGGACAGGGCCGGGAGACCCAGTACTTC.

CDR3 sequence reads: CSAVRPPMKGLAGRARYF. In DNA form, the CDR3 reads TGCAGTGCCGTTCGGCCACCGATGAAGGGACTAGCGGGGAGGGCGAGGTATTTT. The J gene is TRBJ2-3, the V gene TRBV20-1, with 13 bases fitting TRBD2. The germline V gene encodes CDR1 DFQATT and CDR2 SNEGSKA (reference sequence). Trimming cost V 6 bases and J 14 bases; bases outside gene matches: 26. This CDR3 region has 18 residues.

J is TRBJ2-1 and V is TRBV2; either TRBD1 or TRBD2 may fit D (5 bases each). The V and J ends lost 0 bases and 13 bases respectively, with 19 bases between them. The CDR3 length is 15 residues. From germline, CDR1 is SNHLY and CDR2 FYNNEI. This chain's CDR3 is CASSEALRDPLEQFF. The CDR3 nucleotides are TGTGCCAGCAGTGAAGCGCTTCGGGACCCCTTAGAACAGTTCTTC.

This clonotype was observed at least ten times. The J gene is TRBJ2-5, the V gene TRBV20-1, with 10 bases fitting TRBD1. Germline V gene lookup returns CDR1 DFQATT and CDR2 SNEGSKA (reference sequence). V shed 3 bases and J 3 bases; nucleotides not matched to a gene: 4. The CDR3 spans 14 residues. CDR3 nucleotide sequence: TGCAGTGCTAGCCCCGGGACAGGGGAAGAGACCCAGTACTTC. Amino acids: CSASPGTGEETQYF.

This clonotype was seen once. This chain joins TRBV12-3 or TRBV12-4 and TRBJ1-2, with unresolved D. V was trimmed by 3 bases and J by 0 bases, leaving 8 bases between them. CDR3 length: 14 residues. The CDR3: CASSFRVANYGYTF. In nucleotides, the CDR3 is TGTGCCAGCAGTTTCCGGGTAGCTAACTATGGCTACACCTTC.